This T cell receptor beta chain was found in a study of blood T cell repertoires in COVID-19. Study information: PBMCs, B-cell-depleted T cells, or T cells provided the cDNA or gDNA that made up the material.

The V and J ends lost 5 bases and 4 bases, in that order; junction bases with no gene match: 9. The germline gives CDR1 SGHNT, CDR2 YENEEA. This CDR3 is 16 amino acids long. Authors' methods: Estimated nucleated cell counts came from reference gene primer amplification. Sequencing used immunoSEQ multiplex PCR; TCRdb keeps in-frame clones, though not all of them. That table furnishes V, J and clone size, whereas the DNA furnished D and trimming. This table holds about 240,000 clones, 70% to 90% found once. The rearrangement links TRBV11-3 to TRBJ1-1; 11 bases are a match to TRBD1. Sequencing used PBMCs or T cells enriched from blood (not recorded which). This TCR derives from a woman aged 40 to 50 with acute COVID-19. In DNA, the CDR3 is TGTGCCAGCAGCCCCCCCGGGGACAGGGGGGGCACTGAAGCTTTCTTT. Translating it yields CASSPPGDRGGTEAFF.